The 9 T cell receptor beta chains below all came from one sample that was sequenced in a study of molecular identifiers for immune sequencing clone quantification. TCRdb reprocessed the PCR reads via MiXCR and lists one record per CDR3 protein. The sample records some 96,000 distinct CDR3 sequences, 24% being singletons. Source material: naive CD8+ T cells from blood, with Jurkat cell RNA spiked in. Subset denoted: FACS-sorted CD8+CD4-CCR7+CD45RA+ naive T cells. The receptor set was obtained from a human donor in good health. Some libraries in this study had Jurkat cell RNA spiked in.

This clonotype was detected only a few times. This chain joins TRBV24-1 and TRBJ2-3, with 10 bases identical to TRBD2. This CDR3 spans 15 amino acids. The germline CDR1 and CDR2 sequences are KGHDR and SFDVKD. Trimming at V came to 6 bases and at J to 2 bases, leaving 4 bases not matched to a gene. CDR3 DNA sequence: TGTGCCACCAGTAATAGCGGGAGGTACACAGATACGCAGTATTTT. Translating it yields CATSNSGRYTDTQYF.

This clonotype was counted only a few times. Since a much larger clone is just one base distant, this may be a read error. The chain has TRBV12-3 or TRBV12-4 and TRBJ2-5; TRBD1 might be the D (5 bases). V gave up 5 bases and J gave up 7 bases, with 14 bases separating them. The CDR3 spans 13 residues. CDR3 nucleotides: TGTGCCAGCAGTACCTCAGGGTTAGGGACCCAGTACTTC. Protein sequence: CASSTSGLGTQYF.

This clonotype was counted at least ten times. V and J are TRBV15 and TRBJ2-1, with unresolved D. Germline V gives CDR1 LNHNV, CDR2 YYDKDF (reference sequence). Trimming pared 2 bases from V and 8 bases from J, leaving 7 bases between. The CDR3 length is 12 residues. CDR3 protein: CATSRPSHEQFF. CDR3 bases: TGTGCCACCAGCAGACCTAGTCATGAGCAGTTCTTC.

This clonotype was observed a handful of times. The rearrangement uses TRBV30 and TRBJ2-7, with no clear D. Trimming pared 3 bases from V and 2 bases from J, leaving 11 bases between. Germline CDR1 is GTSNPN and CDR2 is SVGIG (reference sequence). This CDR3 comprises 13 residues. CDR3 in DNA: TGTGCCTGGAGCGGAACCAACCCCTACGAGCAGTACTTC. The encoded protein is CAWSGTNPYEQYF.

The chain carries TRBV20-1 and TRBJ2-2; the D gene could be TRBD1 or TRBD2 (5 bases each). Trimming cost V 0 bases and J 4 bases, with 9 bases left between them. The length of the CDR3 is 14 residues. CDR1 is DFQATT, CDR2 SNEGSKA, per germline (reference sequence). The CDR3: CSAREYGGTGELFF. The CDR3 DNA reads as TGCAGTGCTAGAGAGTATGGGGGCACCGGGGAGCTGTTTTTT.

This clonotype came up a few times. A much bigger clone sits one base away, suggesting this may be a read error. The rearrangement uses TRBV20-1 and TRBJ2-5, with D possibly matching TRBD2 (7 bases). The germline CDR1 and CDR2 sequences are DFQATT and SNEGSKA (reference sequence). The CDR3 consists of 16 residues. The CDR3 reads CSARAAGATYQGTQYF. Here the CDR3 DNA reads TGCAGTGCTAGGGCCGCGGGGGCCACGTACCAAGGGACCCAGTACTTC.

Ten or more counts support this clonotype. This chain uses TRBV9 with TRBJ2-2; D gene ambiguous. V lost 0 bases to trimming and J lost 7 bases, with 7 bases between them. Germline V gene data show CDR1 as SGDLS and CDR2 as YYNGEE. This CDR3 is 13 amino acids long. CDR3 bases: TGTGCCAGCAGCGTAGACGGCGGCGGGGAGCTGTTTTTT. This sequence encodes CASSVDGGGELFF. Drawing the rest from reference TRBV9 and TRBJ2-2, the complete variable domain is DSGVTQTPKHLITATGQRVTLRCSPRSGDLSVYWYQQSLDQGLQFLIQYYNGEERAKGNILERFSAQQFPDLHSELNLSSLELGDSALYFCASSVDGGGELFFGEGSRLTVL.

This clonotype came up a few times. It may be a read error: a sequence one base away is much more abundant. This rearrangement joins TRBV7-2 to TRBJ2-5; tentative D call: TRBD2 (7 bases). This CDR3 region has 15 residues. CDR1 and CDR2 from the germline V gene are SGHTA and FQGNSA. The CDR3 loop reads CASSYPWGGQATQYF. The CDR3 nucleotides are TGTGCCAGCAGCTACCCCTGGGGGGGCCAAGCGACCCAGTACTTC. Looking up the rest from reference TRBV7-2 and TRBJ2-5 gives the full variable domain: GAGVSQSPSNKVTEKGKDVELRCDPISGHTALYWYRQSLGQGLEFLIYFQGNSAPDKSGLPSDRFSAERTGGSVSTLTIQRTQQEDSAVYLCASSYPWGGQATQYFGPGTRLLVL.

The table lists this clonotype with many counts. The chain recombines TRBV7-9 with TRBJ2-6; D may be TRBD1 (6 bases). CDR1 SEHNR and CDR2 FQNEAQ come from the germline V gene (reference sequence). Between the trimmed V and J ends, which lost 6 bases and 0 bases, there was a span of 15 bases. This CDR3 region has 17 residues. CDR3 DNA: TGTGCCAGCAGTCCGGGACAACTACTCTCTGGGGCCAACGTCCTGACTTTC. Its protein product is CASSPGQLLSGANVLTF.